This TCR beta chain was found in a study of neurological immune-mediated disorders. The V and J ends lost 10 bases and 4 bases respectively, with 21 bases between them. Germline CDR1 and CDR2: MNHEY and SVGAGI. The CDR3 covers 15 residues. Study outcomes and limitations: Sharing of CDR3 amino acid sequences among expanded clones across subjects was absent, suggesting private repertoires in all groups.

This clonotype was picked up many times. Antigen specificity is unknown. TCRdb called the 5' RACE reads again in MiXCR, with one record for every CDR3 protein. The table shows roughly 50,000 distinct CDR3 sequences, with about 9.3% occurring only once. This sequence originates from a man in his 70s with HTLV-1-associated myelopathy (HAM/TSP). Sequencing was carried out using PBMCs. The chain combines TRBV6-5 with TRBJ2-3, with D possibly matching TRBD2 (6 bases). The CDR3 sequence: CATSPRLGVADTQYF. CDR3 bases: TGTGCCACCTCCCCGAGACTAGGAGTGGCAGATACGCAGTATTTT.